The 30 T cell receptor beta chains below were found in one sample sequenced in a study of blood T cell repertoires in COVID-19. TCRdb's table, derived via immunoSEQ multiplex PCR, lists solely in-frame clones and lacks some. The repertoire holds about 270,000 clones, with roughly nine tenths as singletons. The sequenced sample was peripheral blood. These TCRs come from a woman aged 30 to 39 with COVID-19, enrolled during active disease.

This rearrangement joins TRBV7-9 to TRBJ2-7; TRBD1 aligns across 7 bases. With V trimmed by 1 base and J by 7 bases, 1 base remained unmatched. This CDR3 is built from 12 residues. Germline CDR1 reads SEHNR; CDR2 reads FQNEAQ (reference sequence). The CDR3: CASSLGDSEQYF. Here the CDR3 DNA reads TGTGCCAGCAGCTTAGGGGACAGTGAGCAGTACTTC.

This chain links TRBV7-2 with TRBJ1-6, with 10 bases matching TRBD1. This CDR3 region has 17 residues. Looked up from germline, CDR1 is SGHTA and CDR2 is FQGNSA. V gave up 2 bases and J gave up 6 bases; unmatched junction bases: 7. DNA for the CDR3: TGTGCCAGCAGCTTAAGGCCGGGACAGGGGAGTAATTCACCCCTCCACTTT. Its protein is CASSLRPGQGSNSPLHF.

V is TRBV11-2 and J is TRBJ2-4, with TRBD1 identical over 8 bases. The CDR3 is made up of 13 amino acids. Germline loops: CDR1 SGHAT, CDR2 FQNNGV. The V gene end was trimmed by 5 bases and the J gene end by 6 bases; junction bases not matched to a gene: 3. The CDR3 DNA reads as TGTGCCAGCAGCGGACAGGGAAGAAACATTCAGTACTTC. As protein: CASSGQGRNIQYF. The whole variable domain, remainder taken from reference TRBV11-2 and TRBJ2-4, is EAGVAQSPRYKIIEKRQSVAFWCNPISGHATLYWYQQILGQGPKLLIQFQNNGVVDDSQLPKDRFSAERLKGVDSTLKIQPAKLEDSAVYLCASSGQGRNIQYFGAGTRLSVL.

This chain links TRBV5-1 with TRBJ2-2; TRBD1 might be the D (6 bases). This CDR3 region has 17 residues. Germline CDR1 is SGHRS and CDR2 is YFSETQ. V was cut by 1 base and J by 5 bases, with 18 bases left in between. CDR3 coding DNA: TGCGCCAGCAGCTTGACGCCGTGGACAGAAGCGACCGGGGAGCTGTTTTTT. Protein product: CASSLTPWTEATGELFF.

The CDR3 DNA follows: TGTGCCAGCAGGAGTATACTAGCGGGGCCGCGAGAGACCCAGTACTTC. Amino acid sequence: CASRSILAGPRETQYF. The genes are TRBV27 and TRBJ2-5, with 10 bases fitting TRBD2. The CDR3 is 16 residues long. The V and J ends lost 6 bases and 4 bases, in that order; junction bases with no gene match: 11. Germline CDR1 MNHEY, CDR2 SMNVEV (reference sequence).

The chain links TRBV19 to TRBJ1-4; 10 positions match TRBD1. CDR1 and CDR2 from the germline V gene are LNHDA and SQIVND (reference sequence). Unmatched junction bases numbered 8, after V lost 6 bases and J lost 10 bases. The CDR3 spans 14 residues. This CDR3 reads CASSPGQGRPKLFF. CDR3 sequence (DNA): TGTGCCAGTAGCCCGGGACAGGGGCGCCCAAAACTGTTTTTT.

The genes are TRBV5-1 and TRBJ1-5, with D tentatively TRBD1 (6 bases). CDR1 and CDR2 (germline): SGHRS, YFSETQ. The CDR3 runs 16 residues. The V and J ends lost 4 bases and 3 bases respectively, with 17 bases between them. CDR3 sequence reads: CASSPGEGGINQPQHF. Written as DNA, the CDR3 is TGCGCCAGCAGCCCCGGTGAGGGGGGGATCAATCAGCCCCAGCATTTT.

The chain joins TRBV7-9 to TRBJ2-7; the D is unclear. The CDR3 is made up of 14 amino acids. V was pared by 5 bases and J by 2 bases, with 13 bases between. Per the germline V gene, CDR1 is SEHNR and CDR2 is FQNEAQ (reference sequence). This CDR3 is CASSPFLRAYEQYF. In DNA, the CDR3 is TGTGCCAGCAGCCCCTTTTTGCGCGCCTACGAGCAGTACTTC. The whole variable domain, remainder taken from reference TRBV7-9 and TRBJ2-7, is DTGVSQNPRHKITKRGQNVTFRCDPISEHNRLYWYRQTLGQGPEFLTYFQNEAQLEKSRLLSDRFSAERPKGSFSTLEIQRTEQGDSAMYLCASSPFLRAYEQYFGPGTRLTVT.

This clone has more than one count but fewer than ten. The chain combines TRBV7-9 with TRBJ2-1; a weak D match, TRBD2 (6 bases). The CDR3 contains 12 residues. Germline values: CDR1 SEHNR, CDR2 FQNEAQ (reference sequence). Deletions cut 3 bases from V and 9 bases from J, with 9 bases between. CDR3 in amino acids: CASSFFGGEQFF. CDR3 DNA: TGTGCCAGCAGCTTTTTCGGGGGTGAGCAGTTCTTC.

This sequence joins TRBV5-5 and TRBJ1-5, with D perhaps matching TRBD1 (6 bases). Trimming took 3 bases from V and 6 from J, leaving 13 bases between them. Per the germline V gene, CDR1 is SGHKS and CDR2 is YYEKEE (reference sequence). The CDR3 has 14 residues. CDR3 amino acids: CASSSGTSGQPQHF. Here the CDR3 DNA reads TGTGCCAGCAGCTCCGGGACAAGCGGTCAGCCCCAGCATTTT.

This clone was recorded a few times. The V and J genes are TRBV19 and TRBJ1-5, with 8 bases fitting TRBD1. V dropped 6 bases and J dropped 1; count of bases not matched to a gene: 20. This CDR3 has 20 residues. The germline V gene encodes CDR1 LNHDA and CDR2 SQIVND (reference sequence). The CDR3: CASSRGWQGAGGGSNQPQHF. As DNA, the CDR3 is TGTGCCAGTAGCCGCGGGTGGCAGGGGGCAGGGGGAGGGAGCAATCAGCCCCAGCATTTT.

This chain connects TRBV13 to TRBJ2-5, with 9 bases matching TRBD1. Germline CDR1 and CDR2: PRHDT and FYEKMQ (reference sequence). This CDR3 region has 16 residues. The V gene end was trimmed by 5 bases and the J gene end by 4 bases; junction bases not matched to a gene: 11. Written as DNA, the CDR3 is TGTGCCAGCAGCGGACCGGGACAGGGTGACGGAGAGACCCAGTACTTC. Protein product: CASSGPGQGDGETQYF.

This chain connects TRBV10-3 to TRBJ2-3, with D possibly matching TRBD2 (5 bases). This CDR3 spans 15 amino acids. From germline, CDR1 is ENHRY and CDR2 SYGVKD. V lost 3 bases and J lost 0, with 10 bases in between. This CDR3 is CAISDARASTDTQYF. CDR3 bases: TGTGCCATCAGTGACGCGCGGGCTAGCACAGATACGCAGTATTTT.

This clone turned up a few times. The chain joins TRBV27 to TRBJ2-1; 10 bases align to TRBD2. Trimming removed 7 bases from V and 0 bases from J; junction bases left unmatched: 12. CDR1 is MNHEY and CDR2 is SMNVEV in the germline V gene (reference sequence). The CDR3 loop spans 18 amino acids. The CDR3 reads CASIKWLAGDRSYNEQFF. The CDR3 DNA is TGTGCCAGCATTAAATGGCTAGCGGGGGACCGCTCCTACAATGAGCAGTTCTTC.

The chain has TRBV4-1 and TRBJ2-7, with a weak D call TRBD2 (5 bases). Germline CDR1 and CDR2: MGHRA and YSYEKL. V was shortened by 4 bases and J by 2 bases, with 12 bases between the two germline ends. This CDR3 is built from 14 residues. CDR3 protein: CASSPAAGPYEQYF. The CDR3 DNA is TGCGCCAGCAGCCCAGCGGCGGGCCCCTACGAGCAGTACTTC.

The V call is TRBV5-1, the J call TRBJ2-3; D ambiguous. Germline-derived CDR1 and CDR2 are SGHRS and YFSETQ. The V end lost 1 base, the J end lost 6 bases, and 15 bases lay between the germline ends. The CDR3 totals 15 residues. CDR3 residues: CASSLQWSSQDTQYF. CDR3 in DNA: TGCGCCAGCAGCTTGCAGTGGTCTTCGCAGGATACGCAGTATTTT.

This clone has only one observation. The chain employs TRBV19 and TRBJ2-5, with 9 nucleotides matching TRBD1. CDR3 size: 16 residues. Germline lookup yields CDR1 LNHDA and CDR2 SQIVND (reference sequence). J gave up 3 bases and V 5 bases, and 10 bases lay outside the gene matches. CDR3 protein: CASSLDPGTGKETQYF. The CDR3 DNA reads as TGTGCCAGTAGTCTGGACCCCGGGACAGGGAAAGAGACCCAGTACTTC.

The chain employs TRBV27 and TRBJ2-5; 7 nucleotides line up with TRBD2. The junction had 10 bases not matched to a gene; V was cut back by 2 bases and J by 1 base. Germline CDR1 is MNHEY and CDR2 is SMNVEV (reference sequence). CDR3 size: 17 residues. The CDR3 sequence is CASSLLGTGGPQETQYF. CDR3 sequence (DNA): TGTGCCAGCAGTTTACTCGGGACGGGGGGACCCCAAGAGACCCAGTACTTC.

This clone was recorded once. The J gene is TRBJ1-3, the V gene TRBV6-1; D perhaps matches TRBD1 (6 bases). Germline V gene data show CDR1 as MNHNS and CDR2 as SASEGT. V lost 4 bases and J 0 bases, leaving 16 bases between the germline ends. The CDR3 sequence is 17 residues long. The CDR3 reads CASSGHRASFSGNTIYF. The DNA of the CDR3 is TGTGCCAGCAGTGGCCACAGGGCCTCCTTCTCTGGAAACACCATATATTTT.

The J gene is TRBJ2-1, the V gene TRBV29-1, with D unclear. The V gene's germline CDR1 is SQVTM and CDR2 ANQGSEA. The ends were cut back, 3 bases at V and 5 bases at J, with 8 bases in the middle. This CDR3 region has 12 residues. As DNA, the CDR3 is TGCAGCGTTGATCAGTCAGACAATGAGCAGTTCTTC. Translated: CSVDQSDNEQFF.

The chain couples TRBV24-1 to TRBJ2-1; no firm D call. The ends were cut back, 1 base at V and 8 bases at J, with 5 bases in the middle. This CDR3 is 12 amino acids long. CDR1 KGHDR and CDR2 SFDVKD come from the germline V gene. The CDR3 DNA follows: TGTGCCACCAGTGATTTCCGGGATGAGCAGTTCTTC. Translated: CATSDFRDEQFF.

There are a few counts of this clone. This chain links TRBV20-1 with TRBJ2-1; TRBD2 might be the D (5 bases). This CDR3 comprises 10 residues. CDR1 and CDR2 from the germline V gene are DFQATT and SNEGSKA (reference sequence). V was pared by 3 bases and J by 13 bases, with 10 bases between. This CDR3 is CSASRGPQFF. CDR3 DNA sequence: TGCAGTGCTAGTCGAGGGCCACAGTTCTTC.

The chain uses TRBV19 and TRBJ1-6; a weak D match, TRBD1 (5 bases). CDR3 length equals 13 residues. Germline-derived CDR1 and CDR2 are LNHDA and SQIVND (reference sequence). V was trimmed by 7 bases and J by 8 bases, leaving 12 bases between them. The CDR3 DNA reads as TGTGCCAGTACTTGGGGCGGCCATTCACCCCTCCACTTT. Its protein is CASTWGGHSPLHF. The whole variable domain, remainder taken from reference TRBV19 and TRBJ1-6, is DGGITQSPKYLFRKEGQNVTLSCEQNLNHDAMYWYRQDPGQGLRLIYYSQIVNDFQKGDIAEGYSVSREKKESFPLTVTSAQKNPTAFYLCASTWGGHSPLHFGNGTRLTVT.

The chain joins TRBV2 to TRBJ2-5; 7 bases line up with TRBD2. The germline gives CDR1 SNHLY, CDR2 FYNNEI. This CDR3 spans 12 amino acids. V lost 10 bases to trimming and J lost 2 bases; unmatched junction nucleotides: 4. The chain's CDR3 is CAILGGQETQYF. The DNA of the CDR3 is TGTGCCATCTTGGGGGGGCAAGAGACCCAGTACTTC.

The chain uses TRBV7-9 and TRBJ2-1, with 8 bases identical to TRBD2. Unmatched junction bases numbered 8, after V lost 4 bases and J lost 6 bases. The CDR3 extends over 15 amino acids. The germline V gene encodes CDR1 SEHNR and CDR2 FQNEAQ (reference sequence). The CDR3 DNA follows: TGTGCCAGCAGCTCCGCCGGGACTAGTCGCAATGAGCAGTTCTTC. Translated, it gives CASSSAGTSRNEQFF.

This chain links TRBV24-1 with TRBJ2-3; TRBD1 aligns across 10 bases. Germline V lookup: CDR1 KGHDR, CDR2 SFDVKD. J was trimmed by 7 bases and V by 0 bases; bases with no gene match: 3. This CDR3 has 15 residues. The CDR3 protein is CATSDLGDRGYTQYF. CDR3 nucleotides: TGTGCCACCAGTGATTTGGGGGACAGGGGATATACGCAGTATTTT.

This clone was counted a few times. The rearrangement links TRBV7-6 to TRBJ2-2, with D possibly being TRBD1 (6 bases). This CDR3 is built from 14 residues. Per germline, CDR1 SGHVS and CDR2 FNYEAQ. V gave up 5 bases and J gave up 3 bases, with 10 bases separating them. CDR3 protein: CASSTQGYTGELFF. CDR3 in DNA: TGTGCCAGCAGCACACAGGGTTACACCGGGGAGCTGTTTTTT.

The chain is built from TRBV2 and TRBJ2-1; 9 nucleotides match TRBD2. The CDR3 has 15 residues. V dropped 8 bases and J dropped 7; count of bases not matched to a gene: 12. The germline V gene has CDR1 SNHLY and CDR2 FYNNEI. CDR3 amino acids: CASRGASGVRNEQFF. The CDR3 DNA reads as TGTGCCAGCCGAGGGGCTAGCGGGGTTCGGAATGAGCAGTTCTTC.

The chain uses TRBV27 and TRBJ2-7; 12 bases line up with TRBD1. CDR1 and CDR2 from the germline V gene are MNHEY and SMNVEV (reference sequence). The CDR3 length is 14 residues. The V and J ends lost 6 bases and 4 bases, in that order; junction bases with no gene match: 4. In nucleotides, the CDR3 is TGTGCCAGCAGCCGGGGACAGGGGGCATACGAGCAGTACTTC. Translated: CASSRGQGAYEQYF.

The chain combines TRBV7-9 with TRBJ2-5; possible D gene TRBD2, 6 bases. Germline V CDR1 and CDR2: SEHNR, FQNEAQ (reference sequence). CDR3 length: 12 amino acids. V was pared by 5 bases and J by 5 bases, with 9 bases between. The CDR3 coding sequence is TGTGCCAGCAGCACCCGGGGGGAGACCCAGTACTTC. Its translation: CASSTRGETQYF. The complete variable domain, with remaining parts taken from reference TRBV7-9 and TRBJ2-5, reads DTGVSQNPRHKITKRGQNVTFRCDPISEHNRLYWYRQTLGQGPEFLTYFQNEAQLEKSRLLSDRFSAERPKGSFSTLEIQRTEQGDSAMYLCASSTRGETQYFGPGTRLLVL.